These T cell receptor beta chains were read from a single sample in a study of technical replicates of blood from a handful of donors. Sequenced by immunoSEQ multiplex PCR; TCRdb stores in-frame clones only, minus some. The sample records roughly 15,000 clones, under 90% being singletons. The sequenced sample consisted of PBMCs. These receptors were collected from a human donor in good health. Some clones in this sample may be carry-over from other donors' samples. CDR3s include the opening cysteine and the closing phenylalanine or tryptophan. D genes are given only for firm matches. Size values are once, few and many counts, or a class for expanded clones, and some rows have none.

D gene,J gene,V gene,clone size,CDR3 protein,CDR3 DNA
TRBD1,TRBJ1-2,TRBV28,-,CASSSGQGWDGYTF,TGTGCCAGCAGTTCGGGACAGGGCTGGGATGGCTACACCTTC
TRBD1,TRBJ2-7,TRBV5-1,once,CASSYTGTGADSYEQYF,TGCGCCAGCAGCTACACCGGGACAGGGGCTGACTCCTACGAGCAGTACTTC
-,TRBJ2-6,TRBV4-1,-,CASSHPGDPGANVLTF,TGCGCCAGCAGCCACCCAGGGGATCCTGGGGCCAACGTCCTGACTTTC
-,TRBJ2-1,TRBV7-9,-,CASSLGLYSYNEQFF,TGTGCCAGCAGCTTGGGACTTTACTCCTACAATGAGCAGTTCTTC
-,TRBJ2-2,TRBV7-6,-,CASSLPGELFF,TGTGCCAGCAGCCTTCCCGGGGAGCTGTTTTTT
-,TRBJ2-3,TRBV11-2,-,CASSLGGDTQYF,TGTGCCAGCAGCTTAGGAGGAGATACGCAGTATTTT
-,TRBJ2-7,TRBV11-1,-,CASSLSRVVSYEQYF,TGTGCCAGCAGCTTGTCGAGAGTAGTGTCCTACGAGCAGTACTTC
-,TRBJ2-7,TRBV10-3,-,CAISDDRLYEQYF,TGTGCCATCAGTGACGACAGGCTATACGAGCAGTACTTC
-,TRBJ2-7,TRBV6-5,-,CASSQIGEQYF,TGTGCCAGCAGCCAAATCGGCGAGCAGTACTTC
TRBD2,TRBJ2-3,TRBV19,-,CASRQAGTIYF,TGTGCCAGTAGACAAGCTGGGACTATTTATTTT
TRBD2,TRBJ2-7,TRBV5-4,-,CASSLASGRVEQYF,TGTGCCAGCAGCTTGGCTAGCGGGAGAGTCGAGCAGTACTTC
-,TRBJ1-2,TRBV28,-,CASSRGLGYTF,TGTGCCAGCAGCCGGGGTCTTGGCTACACCTTC
TRBD1,TRBJ2-7,TRBV19,-,CASSPENRDRGFKQYF,TGTGCCAGTAGTCCGGAGAACCGGGACAGGGGTTTCAAGCAGTACTTC
-,TRBJ2-4,TRBV27,-,CASSLLAENIQYF,TGTGCCAGCAGTTTATTGGCCGAAAACATTCAGTACTTC
-,TRBJ2-2,TRBV30,-,CAWRKSGTPTGELFF,TGTGCCTGGAGAAAATCCGGGACTCCCACCGGGGAGCTGTTTTTT
TRBD2,TRBJ2-3,TRBV29-1,-,CSVSGLAVGTDTQYF,TGCAGCGTTAGCGGACTAGCGGTTGGCACAGATACGCAGTATTTT
-,TRBJ2-2,TRBV30,-,CAWSRRITNTGELFF,TGTGCCTGGAGTCGCAGGATAACGAACACCGGGGAGCTGTTTTTT
TRBD2,TRBJ2-5,TRBV30,-,CAGGGVSATQYF,TGTGCCGGCGGGGGGGTGTCTGCCACCCAGTACTTC
-,TRBJ1-1,TRBV13,-,CASSPYTEAFF,TGTGCCAGCAGCCCATACACTGAAGCTTTCTTT
-,TRBJ2-1,TRBV9,-,CASSVRRAQGLNEQFF,TGTGCCAGCAGCGTCCGCCGGGCTCAGGGGCTCAATGAGCAGTTCTTC
-,TRBJ2-7,TRBV20-1,-,CSAQGNEQYF,TGCAGTGCCCAGGGGAACGAGCAGTACTTC
-,TRBJ2-1,TRBV10-2,-,CASSEQVSSYNEQFF,TGCGCCAGCAGCGAACAGGTTAGCTCCTACAATGAGCAGTTCTTC
-,TRBJ1-1,TRBV5-1,-,CASSLAGTTNTEAFF,TGCGCCAGCAGCTTGGCCGGGACAACTAACACTGAAGCTTTCTTT
-,TRBJ1-4,TRBV28,-,CATLLAGSNEKLFF,TGTGCCACCCTGTTGGCCGGGTCTAATGAAAAACTGTTTTTT
-,TRBJ2-3,TRBV10-2,-,CASRDHTGTSTDTQYF,TGCGCCAGCAGGGACCATACAGGAACTAGCACAGATACGCAGTATTTT
TRBD2,TRBJ2-5,TRBV5-1,-,CASSLVLAGAEETQYF,TGCGCCAGCAGCTTGGTTCTAGCGGGAGCCGAAGAGACCCAGTACTTC
TRBD2,TRBJ2-1,TRBV30,once,CAWIRRGSYNEQFF,TGTGCCTGGATTCGGCGGGGGTCCTACAATGAGCAGTTCTTC
TRBD1,TRBJ2-5,TRBV30,-,CAWEQGIQETQYF,TGTGCCTGGGAACAGGGGATCCAAGAGACCCAGTACTTC
-,TRBJ2-7,TRBV5-1,-,CASSLSPSYEQYF,TGCGCCAGCAGCTTATCTCCCTCCTACGAGCAGTACTTC
-,TRBJ1-3,TRBV7-9,few,CASSLPGYGNTIYF,TGTGCCAGCAGCTTACCAGGGTACGGAAACACCATATATTTT
TRBD2,TRBJ2-1,TRBV4-1,-,CASSQPSGRYNEQFF,TGCGCCAGCAGCCAGCCTAGCGGGAGGTACAATGAGCAGTTCTTC
TRBD2,TRBJ2-5,TRBV19,-,CASSISGKGQETQYF,TGTGCCAGTAGTATTAGCGGGAAGGGCCAAGAGACCCAGTACTTC
-,TRBJ2-7,TRBV6-5,-,CASSYSQGYSYEQYF,TGTGCCAGCAGTTACTCCCAGGGATACTCCTACGAGCAGTACTTC
-,TRBJ2-5,TRBV30,-,CAWSVLRETQYF,TGTGCCTGGAGTGTACTTCGGGAGACCCAGTACTTC
TRBD1,TRBJ1-5,TRBV6-1,-,CASSVDRVANQPQHF,TGTGCCAGCAGTGTGGACAGGGTTGCCAATCAGCCCCAGCATTTT
-,TRBJ1-2,TRBV6-5,-,CASSYGVGRLNYGYTF,TGTGCCAGCAGTTACGGGGTGGGGCGGCTTAACTATGGCTACACCTTC
TRBD1,TRBJ2-7,TRBV18,few,CASSPGQGAREQYF,TGTGCCAGCTCACCGGGACAGGGGGCGCGAGAGCAGTACTTC
-,TRBJ2-2,TRBV30,-,CAWSSQDSGELFF,TGTGCCTGGAGTTCACAGGATTCCGGGGAGCTGTTTTTT
-,TRBJ2-3,TRBV5-8,-,CASSYISGDTQYF,TGTGCCAGCAGCTATATCAGTGGAGATACGCAGTATTTT
-,TRBJ1-1,TRBV5-1,-,CASSLNAGENTEAFF,TGCGCCAGCAGCTTGAACGCAGGGGAGAACACTGAAGCTTTCTTT
-,TRBJ2-7,TRBV5-1,-,CASSLTGGGFEQYF,TGCGCCAGCAGCTTGACCGGAGGAGGCTTCGAGCAGTACTTC
-,TRBJ1-3,TRBV29-1,-,CSVEEFGSGNTIYF,TGCAGCGTTGAAGAATTCGGCTCTGGAAACACCATATATTTT
-,TRBJ2-6,TRBV30,-,CAWSGAGVSGANVLTF,TGTGCCTGGAGTGGGGCAGGGGTTTCTGGGGCCAACGTCCTGACTTTC
TRBD1,TRBJ2-1,TRBV28,-,CASSVFRTGDARRQFF,TGTGCCAGCAGCGTTTTTAGGACAGGCGACGCAAGAAGGCAGTTCTTC
-,TRBJ2-7,TRBV10-3,-,CAIDTGTYEQYF,TGTGCCATCGATACAGGGACCTACGAGCAGTACTTC
-,TRBJ1-1,TRBV5-1,once,CASSLGQGLLRGNTEAFF,TGCGCCAGCAGCTTGGGGCAGGGGCTTCTCCGGGGGAACACTGAAGCTTTCTTT